This T cell receptor beta chain is from a study of blood T cell repertoires in COVID-19. Clones were sequenced by immunoSEQ multiplex PCR, and TCRdb holds only the in-frame ones, with some missing. In the table there are fewer than 90,000 clones, 76% of which are singletons. This clone is a singleton in its sample. The CDR3 consists of 13 residues. V shed 6 bases and J shed 2 bases, with 11 bases lying between them. CDR1 and CDR2 from the germline V gene are MDHEN and SYDVKM. Sequenced input: peripheral blood. The rearrangement joins TRBV28 to TRBJ2-7, with TRBD1 as a possible D gene (5 bases). This receptor was identified in a man between 60 and 75 years old with COVID-19, enrolled during active disease. The CDR3 nucleotides read TGTGCCAGCAGCCGTCTGGGGCCCTACGAGCAGTACTTC. Translation: CASSRLGPYEQYF.